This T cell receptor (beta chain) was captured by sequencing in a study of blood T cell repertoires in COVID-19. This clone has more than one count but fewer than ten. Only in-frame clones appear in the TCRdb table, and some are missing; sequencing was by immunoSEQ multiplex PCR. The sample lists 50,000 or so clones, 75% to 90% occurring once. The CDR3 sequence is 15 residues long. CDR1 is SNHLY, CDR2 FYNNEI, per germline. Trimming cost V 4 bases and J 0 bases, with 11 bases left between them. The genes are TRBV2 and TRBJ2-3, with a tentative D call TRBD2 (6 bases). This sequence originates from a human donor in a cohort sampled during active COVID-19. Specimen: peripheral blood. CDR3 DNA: TGTGCCAGCAGTGGACTAGATGTTAGCACAGATACGCAGTATTTT. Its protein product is CASSGLDVSTDTQYF.